The 15 T cell receptor beta chains given below trace back to one sample, sequenced in a study of OX40 agonist ivuxolimab in advanced cancers. Data came from immunoSEQ multiplex PCR; TCRdb stores just in-frame clones and leaves some out. The sample shows 45,000 to 65,000 clones, 80% to 90% of them seen only once. The input for sequencing was CD4+ or CD8+ T cells sorted from blood, taken in a trial of the OX40 agonist ivuxolimab. Receptors were obtained from an adult with an advanced solid tumor such as melanoma, head and neck, liver or kidney cancer.

The CDR3 nucleotides are TGTGCCAGCCAGCTTGCAACTAATGAAAAACTGTTTTTT. Translation: CASQLATNEKLFF. V usage is TRBV2 and J usage is TRBJ1-4; no definite D call. This CDR3 is built from 13 residues. CDR1 SNHLY and CDR2 FYNNEI come from the germline V gene. Trimming stripped 8 bases from V and 0 bases from J, with 7 bases between.

This chain links TRBV30 with TRBJ1-3; no clear D. The CDR3 runs to 12 residues. With 0 bases removed from V and 5 bases from J, the gap between germline ends came to 5 bases. The V gene's germline CDR1 is GTSNPN and CDR2 SVGIG (reference sequence). This chain's CDR3 is CAWSVNRNTIYF. The CDR3 DNA reads as TGTGCCTGGAGTGTGAACCGAAACACCATATATTTT.

The chain carries TRBV30 and TRBJ2-5; TRBD1 aligns across 8 bases. CDR1 and CDR2 from the germline V gene are GTSNPN and SVGIG (reference sequence). V lost 0 bases and J lost 5; bases outside the gene matches: 5. The CDR3 has 14 residues. The CDR3 bases are TGTGCCTGGAGTGTTGCAGGGGGCTCGGAGACCCAGTACTTC. Residues: CAWSVAGGSETQYF.

The gene calls are TRBV6-6 and TRBJ1-1; TRBD1 aligns across 8 bases. V was pared by 5 bases and J by 1 base, with 3 bases of the junction left unmatched. Germline V lookup: CDR1 MNHNY, CDR2 SVGAGI (reference sequence). This CDR3 is 14 amino acids long. The CDR3 DNA sequence: TGTGCCAGCAGTAGACAGGGGTCGAACACTGAAGCTTTCTTT. This translates into CASSRQGSNTEAFF.

This rearrangement joins TRBV7-4 to TRBJ2-7, with 12 bases fitting TRBD2. This CDR3 has 19 residues. Germline CDR1 reads SGHVT; CDR2 reads SQSDAQ. With 0 bases clipped from V and 0 bases from J, the junction kept 9 bases outside the gene matches. The DNA of the CDR3 is TGTGCCAGCAGCTTAGCGTCCCTAGCGGGGGGGATCCCCTCCTACGAGCAGTACTTC. Its protein product is CASSLASLAGGIPSYEQYF. The full variable domain, with the rest looked up from reference TRBV7-4 and TRBJ2-7, is GAGVSQSPRYKVAKRGRDVALRCDSISGHVTLYWYRQTLGQGSEVLTYSQSDAQRDKSGRPSGRFSAERPERSVSTLKIQRTEQGDSAVYLCASSLASLAGGIPSYEQYFGPGTRLTVT.

The rearrangement joins TRBV6-5 to TRBJ1-2, with a tentative D call TRBD1 (5 bases). Germline V lookup: CDR1 MNHEY, CDR2 SVGAGI. The CDR3 consists of 12 residues. Trimming took 5 bases from V and 10 from J, leaving 14 bases between them. The CDR3 DNA reads TGTGCCAGCAGTCGGGGGTTATGGGACTACACCTTC. Translating it yields CASSRGLWDYTF.

The CDR3 DNA follows: TGCAGTGCAGCCTCTGGAAACACCATATATTTT. Translating gives CSAASGNTIYF. J is TRBJ1-3 and V is TRBV20-1, with D uncertain. Germline CDR1 reads DFQATT; CDR2 reads SNEGSKA (reference sequence). The CDR3 contains 11 residues. V was cut by 6 bases and J by 0 bases, with 3 bases left in between.

V gene TRBV7-9 combines with J gene TRBJ2-3; tentative D call: TRBD2 (6 bases). This CDR3 contains 16 residues. Trimming cost V 3 bases and J 1 base, with 14 bases left between them. CDR1 and CDR2 from the germline V gene are SEHNR and FQNEAQ (reference sequence). CDR3 bases: TGTGCCAGCAGCTTCGCGGGACGTGCCGGCACAGATACGCAGTATTTT. This codes for CASSFAGRAGTDTQYF.

The chain couples TRBV18 to TRBJ1-2; tentative D call: TRBD1 (5 bases). This CDR3 is built from 14 residues. Per the germline V gene, CDR1 is KGHSH and CDR2 is LQKENI. Trimming removed 2 bases from V and 8 bases from J, with 15 bases in between. CDR3 nucleotide sequence: TGTGCCAGCTCACCAGCAGGGCACTCGAGCGGCTACACCTTC. Translated, it gives CASSPAGHSSGYTF.

The chain employs TRBV6-6 and TRBJ1-1; no clear D. The germline V gene has CDR1 MNHNY and CDR2 SVGAGI (reference sequence). CDR3 length: 12 amino acids. Trimming stripped 7 bases from V and 7 bases from J, with 13 bases between. The CDR3 protein is CASTTIGGEAFF. For the CDR3, the DNA is TGTGCCAGCACCACCATCGGTGGTGAAGCTTTCTTT.

This clone was recorded only once. This rearrangement joins TRBV2 to TRBJ2-2; D is perhaps TRBD1 (6 bases). Germline V gene data show CDR1 as SNHLY and CDR2 as FYNNEI. The CDR3 has 15 amino acids. V gave up 2 bases and J gave up 4 bases, with 11 bases separating them. In nucleotides, the CDR3 is TGTGCCAGCAGTGAAACAGGGTTAGGCACCGGGGAGCTGTTTTTT. Translating gives CASSETGLGTGELFF.

This clone was counted once. Here the CDR3 DNA reads TGTGCCAGCAGCCCCTTGGGGGAGGGTCAGTTCTTC. Amino acids: CASSPLGEGQFF. The rearrangement joins TRBV6-1 to TRBJ2-1; 7 bases agree with TRBD2. The ends lost 6 bases at V and 13 bases at J; junction bases unmatched: 9. CDR3 length: 12 amino acids. In germline, CDR1 is MNHNS, CDR2 SASEGT.

The rearrangement joins TRBV5-1 to TRBJ1-3; D ambiguous. The V end lost 3 bases, the J end lost 0 bases, and 7 bases lay between the germline ends. Per the germline V gene, CDR1 is SGHRS and CDR2 is YFSETQ. The CDR3 spans 14 residues. CDR3 sequence reads: CASSSDASGNTIYF. CDR3 sequence (DNA): TGCGCCAGCAGCTCGGACGCCTCTGGAAACACCATATATTTT.

The chain employs TRBV9 and TRBJ1-2, with D possibly being TRBD1 (6 bases). CDR1 is SGDLS, CDR2 YYNGEE, per germline. CDR3 length equals 15 residues. Trimming took 2 bases from V and 8 from J, leaving 19 bases between them. The CDR3 here is CASSVEDRSARGYTF. The CDR3 DNA sequence: TGTGCCAGCAGCGTCGAAGACAGGAGCGCTAGGGGCTACACCTTC. Full variable domain (rest looked up from reference TRBV9 and TRBJ1-2): DSGVTQTPKHLITATGQRVTLRCSPRSGDLSVYWYQQSLDQGLQFLIQYYNGEERAKGNILERFSAQQFPDLHSELNLSSLELGDSALYFCASSVEDRSARGYTFGSGTRLTVV.

The J gene is TRBJ1-2, the V gene TRBV10-3, with D perhaps TRBD1 (6 bases). With 0 bases removed from V and 4 bases from J, the gap between germline ends came to 15 bases. Germline values: CDR1 ENHRY, CDR2 SYGVKD. This CDR3 contains 16 residues. The CDR3 sequence: CAISESSPGVIYGYTF. As DNA, the CDR3 is TGTGCCATCAGTGAGTCGTCCCCAGGGGTGATCTATGGCTACACCTTC.